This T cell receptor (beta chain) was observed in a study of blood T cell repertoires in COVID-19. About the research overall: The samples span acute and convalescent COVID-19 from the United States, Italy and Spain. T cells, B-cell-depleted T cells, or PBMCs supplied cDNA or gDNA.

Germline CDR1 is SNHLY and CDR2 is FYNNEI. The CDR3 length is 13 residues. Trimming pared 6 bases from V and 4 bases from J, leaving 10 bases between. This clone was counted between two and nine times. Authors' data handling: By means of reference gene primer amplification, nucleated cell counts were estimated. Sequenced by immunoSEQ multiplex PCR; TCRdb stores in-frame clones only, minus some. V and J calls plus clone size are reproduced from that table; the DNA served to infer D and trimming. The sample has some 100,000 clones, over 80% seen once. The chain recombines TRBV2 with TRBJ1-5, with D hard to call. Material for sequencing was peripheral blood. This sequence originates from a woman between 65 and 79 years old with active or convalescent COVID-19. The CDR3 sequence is CASRPKFNQPQHF. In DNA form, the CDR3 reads TGTGCCAGCAGACCTAAATTTAATCAGCCCCAGCATTTT.